The 20 T cell receptor beta chains in this list originate from one sample, sequenced in a study of cytomegalovirus exposure and HLA in healthy donors. Primers for the PCR totalled 60 Vbeta and 13 Jbeta. Profiling relied on immunoSEQ multiplex PCR, and the TCRdb table lists in-frame clones only, not all of them. There are 90,000 to 120,000 clones in the sample; approximately 66% occur only once, and under 13% lies in the top ten. The sequenced sample consisted of PBMCs. Receptors originate from a man aged 35-49 years in good health and CMV-seropositive.

V usage is TRBV6-1 and J usage is TRBJ1-2; D unresolved. Trimming took off 1 base at V and 8 bases at J, with 11 bases between the two ends. Germline V gene sequence: CDR1 MNHNS, CDR2 SASEGT. The CDR3 covers 13 residues. The CDR3 here is CASSEVQVGGYTF. The CDR3 DNA follows: TGTGCCAGCAGTGAAGTTCAGGTCGGCGGCTACACCTTC.

The chain combines TRBV4-1 with TRBJ2-1; 14 nucleotides match TRBD2. The V gene's germline CDR1 is MGHRA and CDR2 YSYEKL. With 9 bases clipped from V and 7 bases from J, the junction kept 11 bases outside the gene matches. This CDR3 has 16 amino acids. The CDR3 DNA is TGCGCCAGTCACCCCGGGACTAGCGGGAGTAAGAATGAGCAGTTCTTC. It specifies CASHPGTSGSKNEQFF.

The chain uses TRBV15 and TRBJ1-4; possible D gene TRBD1, 6 bases. The CDR3 has 15 residues. V was clipped by 4 bases and J by 6 bases, with 15 bases between them. Germline CDR1 reads LNHNV; CDR2 reads YYDKDF (reference sequence). The CDR3 protein is CATSTLQGEYEKLFF. CDR3 nucleotide sequence: TGTGCCACCAGCACACTACAGGGTGAATATGAAAAACTGTTTTTT.

The CDR3 DNA sequence: TGTGCCAGCAGTAAGACTAGCGGGAGTTCGGGGACCCAGTACTTC. It encodes CASSKTSGSSGTQYF. The V gene is TRBV2, the J gene TRBJ2-5; 12 bases are shared with TRBD2. Unmatched junction bases numbered 8, after V lost 5 bases and J lost 7 bases. The CDR3 covers 15 residues. Germline V gene lookup returns CDR1 SNHLY and CDR2 FYNNEI.

The chain is built from TRBV7-2 and TRBJ2-1; 9 nucleotides match TRBD1. Germline-derived CDR1 and CDR2 are SGHTA and FQGNSA. CDR3 size: 16 residues. With V trimmed by 4 bases and J by 6 bases, 10 bases remained unmatched. The DNA for the CDR3 is TGTGCCAGCAGCTCCTACAGGGGGCCAGCAATCAATGAGCAGTTCTTC. It codes for CASSSYRGPAINEQFF.

This clone showed up just once. The rearrangement joins TRBV6-5 to TRBJ2-5; 8 positions agree with TRBD1. Trimming cost V 6 bases and J 2 bases; bases outside gene matches: 8. The germline V gene has CDR1 MNHEY and CDR2 SVGAGI. The CDR3 has 15 amino acids. CDR3 DNA sequence: TGTGCCAGCAGGGGGACAGGCCCAAGACAAGAGACCCAGTACTTC. It is translated as CASRGTGPRQETQYF.

V and J are TRBV7-3 and TRBJ1-5; no definite D call. V lost 3 bases, J lost 6 bases, and 12 bases lay in between. From germline, CDR1 is SGHTA and CDR2 FQGTGA. The CDR3 has 14 residues. CDR3 protein: CASSFFLEAQPQHF. In nucleotides, the CDR3 is TGTGCCAGCAGCTTCTTTCTTGAGGCTCAGCCCCAGCATTTT. Complete variable domain (other parts from reference TRBV7-3 and TRBJ1-5): GAGVSQTPSNKVTEKGKYVELRCDPISGHTALYWYRQSLGQGPEFLIYFQGTGAADDSGLPNDRFFAVRPEGSVSTLKIQRTERGDSAVYLCASSFFLEAQPQHFGDGTRLSIL.

The chain employs TRBV6-1 and TRBJ1-5, with D maybe TRBD1 (5 bases). CDR1 is MNHNS and CDR2 is SASEGT in the germline V gene. The CDR3 has 14 amino acids. Trimming shortened V by 8 bases and J by 4 bases, and 15 bases separated the two germline ends. CDR3 region: CASCRGEENQPQHF. CDR3 DNA: TGTGCCAGCTGTCGGGGGGAAGAGAATCAGCCCCAGCATTTT.

The genes are TRBV5-1 and TRBJ2-5, with 10 bases matching TRBD2. The junction had 5 bases not matched to a gene; V was cut back by 2 bases and J by 4 bases. Germline CDR1 and CDR2: SGHRS and YFSETQ. The CDR3 loop spans 15 amino acids. CDR3 loop: CASSLSGRAPETQYF. The CDR3 bases are TGCGCCAGCAGCTTAAGCGGGAGGGCCCCAGAGACCCAGTACTTC.

The rearrangement links TRBV5-1 to TRBJ2-5, with 16 bases identical to TRBD2. Germline CDR1 reads SGHRS; CDR2 reads YFSETQ. There are 16 residues in the CDR3. Trimming took 3 bases from V and 5 from J; bases not matched to a gene: 4. The CDR3 DNA follows: TGCGCCAGCAGCTCTGGGACTAGCGGGAGGGAGGAGACCCAGTACTTC. Encoded protein: CASSSGTSGREETQYF.

Only a few counts were recorded for this clone. The chain carries TRBV4-3 and TRBJ1-4, with D uncertain. Per the germline V gene, CDR1 is LGHNA and CDR2 is YSLEER. V was pared by 1 base and J by 7 bases, with 13 bases between. The CDR3 totals 15 residues. In nucleotides, the CDR3 is TGCGCCAGCAGCCAAGCTTTAGATAGAGCTGAAAAACTGTTTTTT. This sequence encodes CASSQALDRAEKLFF.

The chain employs TRBV29-1 and TRBJ2-1; TRBD2 agrees at 15 bases. CDR1 and CDR2 from the germline V gene are SQVTM and ANQGSEA. Trimming took 6 bases from V and 0 from J; bases not matched to a gene: 9. This CDR3 spans 18 amino acids. This CDR3 reads CSVEGLAGGGISYNEQFF. In DNA form, the CDR3 reads TGCAGCGTCGAGGGACTAGCGGGAGGAGGGATCTCCTACAATGAGCAGTTCTTC.

The J gene is TRBJ2-7, the V gene TRBV5-4; 8 bases fit TRBD2. The J segment lost 7 bases and the V segment lost 0 bases, leaving 12 bases of the junction unmatched. This CDR3 is 16 amino acids long. Germline V gene data show CDR1 as SGHNT and CDR2 as YYREEE (reference sequence). The CDR3 reads CASSLGSAGGPSEQYF. The CDR3 DNA reads TGTGCCAGCAGCTTGGGTTCCGCGGGAGGCCCCTCGGAGCAGTACTTC.

This chain connects TRBV27 to TRBJ1-3; weak D call: TRBD1 (6 bases). V lost 1 base and J lost 4, with 11 bases in between. Germline V gene data show CDR1 as MNHEY and CDR2 as SMNVEV (reference sequence). CDR3 length equals 15 residues. CDR3 DNA: TGTGCCAGCAGTTTATTGGGGGCTCGCGGAAACACCATATATTTT. It specifies CASSLLGARGNTIYF.

In its sample, this clone was seen a few times. The CDR3 loop is CASSEDRALLSYEQYV. For the CDR3, the DNA is TGTGCCAGCAGTGAGGACAGGGCCCTCCTCTCCTACGAGCAGTACGTC. The V gene is TRBV2, the J gene TRBJ2-7, with TRBD1 matching over 8 bases. This CDR3 is 16 amino acids long. J gave up 0 bases and V 3 bases, and 7 bases lay outside the gene matches. In germline, CDR1 is SNHLY, CDR2 FYNNEI.

The CDR3 reads CASSGPSGSYYNEQFF. CDR3 DNA sequence: TGTGCCAGCAGTGGGCCTAGCGGGAGTTACTACAATGAGCAGTTCTTC. V gene TRBV2 combines with J gene TRBJ2-1; 10 nucleotides match TRBD2. Trimming cost V 4 bases and J 3 bases; bases outside gene matches: 6. CDR1 is SNHLY, CDR2 FYNNEI, per germline. The CDR3 spans 16 residues.

The chain employs TRBV4-1 and TRBJ1-1; D uncertain. V lost 1 base and J lost 1, with 4 bases in between. CDR3 length: 13 residues. CDR1 MGHRA and CDR2 YSYEKL come from the germline V gene. In DNA, the CDR3 is TGCGCCAGCAGCCAAGGGAGGAACACTGAAGCTTTCTTT. Residues: CASSQGRNTEAFF.

This chain links TRBV5-5 with TRBJ2-7; 13 nucleotides match TRBD2. The CDR3 has 15 amino acids. V lost 4 bases, J lost 2 bases, and 3 bases stayed unmatched. Per germline, CDR1 SGHKS and CDR2 YYEKEE (reference sequence). CDR3: CASSAGLAGTYEQYF. DNA for the CDR3: TGTGCCAGCAGCGCGGGACTAGCGGGAACCTACGAGCAGTACTTC.

The chain has TRBV11-2 and TRBJ1-2; perhaps TRBD1 as D (6 bases). Germline V gene lookup returns CDR1 SGHAT and CDR2 FQNNGV. V lost 4 bases to trimming and J lost 4 bases, with 16 bases between them. This CDR3 has 15 amino acids. CDR3 nucleotides: TGTGCCAGCAGCTACTCGGACAGCGCCGTCTATGGCTACACCTTC. Its protein is CASSYSDSAVYGYTF.

The chain employs TRBV6-1 and TRBJ2-7; TRBD1 agrees at 12 bases. Germline V gene sequence: CDR1 MNHNS, CDR2 SASEGT. V gave up 5 bases and J gave up 7 bases; unmatched junction bases: 3. The CDR3 runs 13 residues. CDR3 loop: CASSRDRGQEQYV. The CDR3 region has the DNA TGTGCCAGCAGTCGGGACAGGGGGCAGGAGCAGTACGTC.